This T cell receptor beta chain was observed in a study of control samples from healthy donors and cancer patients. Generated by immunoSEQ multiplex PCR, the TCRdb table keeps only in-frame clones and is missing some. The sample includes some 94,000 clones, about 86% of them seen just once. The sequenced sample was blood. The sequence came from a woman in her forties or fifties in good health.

The CDR3 here is CATSALTGQGTDTQYF. CDR3 DNA sequence: TGTGCCACCAGCGCCTTAACAGGACAGGGCACAGATACGCAGTATTTT. The chain is built from TRBV15 and TRBJ2-3; 7 positions agree with TRBD1. Unmatched junction bases numbered 9, after V lost 5 bases and J lost 1 base. CDR1 is LNHNV and CDR2 is YYDKDF in the germline V gene (reference sequence). The CDR3 spans 16 residues.